Presented here are 25 T cell receptor beta chains from one specimen sequenced in a study of CXCR3-negative and CXCR3-positive naive CD8 T cells. General study points: TRB CDR3s were more hydrophobic in CXCR3-positive than in CXCR3-negative naive cells.

These receptors are not linked to any known antigen. The libraries of TRB cDNA were prepared using 5' RACE with UMI labels. TCRdb reprocessed the 5' RACE reads and reports one entry per CDR3 protein, with no DNA. The table for this sample gives fewer than 90,000 distinct CDR3 sequences. Sequencing was carried out using naive CXCR3+ CD8+ T cells from blood. Subset defined: CD45RO-CCR7+CD27+CD95- naive CD8+ T cells expressing CXCR3 (TNR3+). These TCRs come from a human donor in good health. Some clones in this sample may be carry-over from other donors' samples.

The rearrangement links TRBV5-4 to TRBJ2-1; TCRdb picks TRBD2, but there is no DNA to check that call. Germline V CDR1 and CDR2: SGHNT, YYREEE (reference sequence). The CDR3 contains 17 residues. CDR3 loop: CASSPSKTSGRVKEQFF.

The chain employs TRBV7-9 and TRBJ2-7; TCRdb reports TRBD2, a call that lacks DNA to check it against. CDR3 length: 15 residues. From germline, CDR1 is SEHNR and CDR2 FQNEAQ (reference sequence). The CDR3 spells CASSLGGRNTYEQYF.

This sequence joins TRBV14 and TRBJ2-1; TCRdb picks TRBD1, but there is no DNA to check that call. The CDR3 length is 13 residues. CDR1 is SGHDN and CDR2 is FVKESK in the germline V gene. Here the CDR3 reads CASSDGGTGEQFF.

The chain is built from TRBV7-8 and TRBJ1-2; TCRdb calls TRBD1, which cannot be checked without DNA. This CDR3 region has 13 residues. CDR1 is SGHVS, CDR2 FQNEAQ, per germline. The chain's CDR3 is CASSPRQGYGYTF.

The gene calls are TRBV6-5 and TRBJ2-1; TCRdb picks TRBD1, but there is no DNA to check that call. This CDR3 has 12 amino acids. CDR1 is MNHEY, CDR2 SVGAGI, per germline. CDR3 sequence reads: CASSSVGNEQFF.

The chain recombines TRBV12-3 or TRBV12-4 with TRBJ2-3; TCRdb selects TRBD1, and the lack of DNA leaves this call unchecked. This CDR3 spans 16 amino acids. The CDR3 loop is CASRPGTGGVPDTQYF.

The chain combines TRBV5-1 with TRBJ1-1. The germline gives CDR1 SGHRS, CDR2 YFSETQ. This CDR3 has 13 amino acids. The chain's CDR3 is CASSLRPKTEAFF.

V usage is TRBV2 and J usage is TRBJ2-3; there is no DNA to check the TCRdb D call of TRBD2. Germline CDR1 and CDR2: SNHLY and FYNNEI. The CDR3 sequence is 13 residues long. The CDR3 loop is CASISGNTDTQYF.

The V call is TRBV11-2, the J call TRBJ2-1. This CDR3 region has 14 residues. From germline, CDR1 is SGHAT and CDR2 FQNNGV. CDR3 sequence: CASSLGGSGNEQFF.

The chain has TRBV4-1 and TRBJ1-4. Germline V CDR1 and CDR2: MGHRA, YSYEKL. The CDR3 totals 15 residues. The CDR3 loop is CASSQGDAGLEKLFF.

V usage is TRBV29-1 and J usage is TRBJ1-1; TCRdb proposes TRBD1, but this gene call is untestable without DNA. CDR3 length: 15 residues. CDR1 and CDR2 from the germline V gene are SQVTM and ANQGSEA. The chain's CDR3 is CSVEFQDRLNTEAFF.

V gene TRBV15 combines with J gene TRBJ1-3. CDR3 length equals 18 residues. Germline V gene data show CDR1 as LNHNV and CDR2 as YYDKDF (reference sequence). CDR3 sequence reads: CATSRDSWPENSGNTIYF.

This CDR3 reads CASSLGSGTASYEQYF. This chain joins TRBV5-4 and TRBJ2-7; TCRdb gives TRBD1 as the D gene, but with no DNA this cannot be confirmed. Germline assignment: CDR1 SGHNT and CDR2 YYREEE (reference sequence). The CDR3 spans 16 residues.

This chain connects TRBV29-1 to TRBJ2-1; TCRdb calls TRBD2, which cannot be checked without DNA. Germline lookup yields CDR1 SQVTM and CDR2 ANQGSEA. This CDR3 has 15 residues. CDR3 protein: CSVAGTSASYNEKFF.

The CDR3 spells CASSSGQGRTDTQYF. The chain couples TRBV28 to TRBJ2-3; TCRdb picks TRBD1, but there is no DNA to check that call. Per the germline V gene, CDR1 is MDHEN and CDR2 is SYDVKM. The CDR3 spans 15 residues.

This CDR3 is CASSYSRNVNTEAFF. The chain recombines TRBV6-5 with TRBJ1-1. The CDR3 sequence is 15 residues long. Germline V CDR1 and CDR2: MNHEY, SVGAGI.

V and J are TRBV28 and TRBJ2-3. This CDR3 has 13 amino acids. CDR1 is MDHEN and CDR2 is SYDVKM in the germline V gene. The CDR3 loop is CASSLGITDTQYF. The whole variable domain, filled in from reference TRBV28 and TRBJ2-3, reads DVKVTQSSRYLVKRTGEKVFLECVQDMDHENMFWYRQDPGLGLRLIYFSYDVKMKEKGDIPEGYSVSREKKERFSLILESASTNQTSMYLCASSLGITDTQYFGPGTRLTVL.

The V call is TRBV28, the J call TRBJ2-7; TCRdb returns TRBD1, unconfirmable since there is no DNA. CDR3 length: 15 amino acids. The germline gives CDR1 MDHEN, CDR2 SYDVKM. The CDR3 sequence: CASGFISGSPLEQYF.

J is TRBJ2-3 and V is TRBV20-1; TCRdb names TRBD2, which stays unverified in the absence of DNA. CDR1 DFQATT and CDR2 SNEGSKA come from the germline V gene (reference sequence). This CDR3 region has 15 residues. The CDR3 sequence is CSAVPLPSTADTQYF.

The chain recombines TRBV11-3 with TRBJ2-4. The CDR3 runs to 17 residues. Germline V gene sequence: CDR1 SGHNT, CDR2 YENEEA. The CDR3 loop reads CASSFMPVNIAKNIQYF.

The chain uses TRBV5-1 and TRBJ2-7. The CDR3 contains 13 residues. Germline loops: CDR1 SGHRS, CDR2 YFSETQ. CDR3: CASSPDDSYEQYF.

This chain uses TRBV29-1 with TRBJ2-7; the TCRdb call, TRBD1, lacks DNA for checking. Germline CDR1 is SQVTM and CDR2 is ANQGSEA. The CDR3 consists of 16 residues. The CDR3 is CSVEDYGDSGPYEQYF.

This chain joins TRBV29-1 and TRBJ1-1; the D call from TCRdb, TRBD1, cannot be confirmed without DNA. The germline gives CDR1 SQVTM, CDR2 ANQGSEA. This CDR3 has 13 residues. Here the CDR3 reads CSVDSGKNTEAFF.

The chain carries TRBV4-1 and TRBJ2-7; TCRdb returns TRBD1, unconfirmable since there is no DNA. This CDR3 spans 15 amino acids. Germline CDR1 and CDR2: MGHRA and YSYEKL. CDR3 region: CASSQTWDSFNEQYF.

The chain recombines TRBV19 with TRBJ2-2; the D gene TCRdb calls, TRBD1, cannot be checked with no DNA. Germline loops: CDR1 LNHDA, CDR2 SQIVND (reference sequence). The CDR3 sequence is 16 residues long. CDR3 residues: CASSIGGTGGTGELFF. Based on the CDR3 plus reference TRBV19 and TRBJ2-2, the full variable domain is DGGITQSPKYLFRKEGQNVTLSCEQNLNHDAMYWYRQDPGQGLRLIYYSQIVNDFQKGDIAEGYSVSREKKESFPLTVTSAQKNPTAFYLCASSIGGTGGTGELFFGEGSRLTVL.